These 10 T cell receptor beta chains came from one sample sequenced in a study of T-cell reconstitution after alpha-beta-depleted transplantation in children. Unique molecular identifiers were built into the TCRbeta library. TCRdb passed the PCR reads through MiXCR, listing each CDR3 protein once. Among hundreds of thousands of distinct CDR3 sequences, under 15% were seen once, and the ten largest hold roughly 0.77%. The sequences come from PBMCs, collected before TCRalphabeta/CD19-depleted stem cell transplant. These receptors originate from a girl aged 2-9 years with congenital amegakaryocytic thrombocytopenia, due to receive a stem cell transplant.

This CDR3 is CASSQPSSSGANVLTF. The DNA for the CDR3 is TGTGCCAGCTCACAACCGTCCAGCTCTGGGGCCAACGTCCTGACTTTC. The chain recombines TRBV18 with TRBJ2-6; D is undetermined. Trimming pared 4 bases from V and 0 bases from J, leaving 10 bases between. CDR1 and CDR2 from the germline V gene are KGHSH and LQKENI. The CDR3 has 16 amino acids.

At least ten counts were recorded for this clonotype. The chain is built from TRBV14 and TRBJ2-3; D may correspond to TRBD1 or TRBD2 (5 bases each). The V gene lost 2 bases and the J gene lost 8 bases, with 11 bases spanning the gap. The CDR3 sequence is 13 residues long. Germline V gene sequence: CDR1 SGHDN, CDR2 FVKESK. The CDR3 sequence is CASSQWGIGTQYF. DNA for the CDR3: TGTGCCAGCAGCCAATGGGGGATAGGTACGCAGTATTTT.

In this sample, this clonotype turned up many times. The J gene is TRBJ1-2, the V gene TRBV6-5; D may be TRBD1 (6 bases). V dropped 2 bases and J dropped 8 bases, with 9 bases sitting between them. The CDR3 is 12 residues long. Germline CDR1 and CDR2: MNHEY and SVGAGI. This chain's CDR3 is CASSYPRGGYTF. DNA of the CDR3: TGTGCCAGCAGTTACCCCAGGGGCGGCTACACCTTC.

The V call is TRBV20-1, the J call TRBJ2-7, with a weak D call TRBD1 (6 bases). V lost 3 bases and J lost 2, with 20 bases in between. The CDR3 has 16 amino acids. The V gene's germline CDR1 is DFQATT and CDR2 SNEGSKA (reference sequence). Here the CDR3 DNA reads TGCAGTGCTAGTACTCCCTCGGCAGGGGTTACCTACGAGCAGTACTTC. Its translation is CSASTPSAGVTYEQYF.

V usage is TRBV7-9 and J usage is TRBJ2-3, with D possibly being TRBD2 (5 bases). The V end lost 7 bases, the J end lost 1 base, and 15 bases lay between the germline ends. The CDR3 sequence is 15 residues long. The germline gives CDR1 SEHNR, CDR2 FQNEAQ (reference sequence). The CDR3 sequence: CASTPAEGGTDTQYF. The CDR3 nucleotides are TGTGCCAGCACCCCGGCAGAGGGTGGCACAGATACGCAGTATTTT.

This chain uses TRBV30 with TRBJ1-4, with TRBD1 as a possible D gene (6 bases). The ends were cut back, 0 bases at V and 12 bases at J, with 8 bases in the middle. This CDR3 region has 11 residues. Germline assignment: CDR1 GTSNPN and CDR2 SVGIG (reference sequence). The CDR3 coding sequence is TGTGCCTGGAGTGTGGACAGTCAACTGTTTTTT. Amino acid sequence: CAWSVDSQLFF.

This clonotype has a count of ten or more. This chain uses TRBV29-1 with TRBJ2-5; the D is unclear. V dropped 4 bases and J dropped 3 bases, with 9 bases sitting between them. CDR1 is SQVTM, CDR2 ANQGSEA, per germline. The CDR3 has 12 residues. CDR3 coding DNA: TGCAGCGTTGTAGTCCTAGAAGAGACCCAGTACTTC. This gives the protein CSVVVLEETQYF. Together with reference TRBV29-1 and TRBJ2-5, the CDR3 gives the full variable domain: SAVISQKPSRDICQRGTSLTIQCQVDSQVTMMFWYRQQPGQSLTLIATANQGSEATYESGFVIDKFPISRPNLTFSTLTVSNMSPEDSSIYLCSVVVLEETQYFGPGTRLLVL.

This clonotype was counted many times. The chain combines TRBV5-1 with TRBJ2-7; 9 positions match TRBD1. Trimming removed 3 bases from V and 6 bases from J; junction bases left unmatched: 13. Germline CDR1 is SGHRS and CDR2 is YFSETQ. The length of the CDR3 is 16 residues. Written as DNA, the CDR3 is TGCGCCAGCAGCTCCAGTCCCGGGACAGGGTTCGGCGAGCAGTACTTC. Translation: CASSSSPGTGFGEQYF.

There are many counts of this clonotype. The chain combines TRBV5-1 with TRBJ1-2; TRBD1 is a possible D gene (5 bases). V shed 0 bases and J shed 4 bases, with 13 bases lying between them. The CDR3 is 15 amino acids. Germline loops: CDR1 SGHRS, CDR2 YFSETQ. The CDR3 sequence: CASSLGGWSTYGYTF. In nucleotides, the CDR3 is TGCGCCAGCAGCTTGGGGGGGTGGTCCACCTATGGCTACACCTTC.

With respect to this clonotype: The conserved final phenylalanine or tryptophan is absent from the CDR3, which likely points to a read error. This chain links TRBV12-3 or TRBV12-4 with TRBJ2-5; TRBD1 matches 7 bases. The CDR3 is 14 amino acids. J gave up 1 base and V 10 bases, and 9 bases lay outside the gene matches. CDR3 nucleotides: TGTGCCATCAGGCTGGGACAGATCCAAGAGACCCAGTACATC. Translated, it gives CAIRLGQIQETQYI.